The 26 T cell receptor beta chains below all came from one sample that was sequenced in a study of Ad26.COV2.S vaccination and SARS-CoV-2 variants (dated by TCRdb to the early 2020s). According to the study, the label for this sample's treatment or condition signals: 15 to 20 received Ad26.COV2.S at low or high dose, single or two shots; 5 received placebo; per-sample allocation not given. Repertoires of vaccine and placebo recipients were sequenced from samples collected on day 63 after the first injection. The library relied on the immunoSEQ multiplex PCR assay. TCRdb holds this immuneACCESS table with in-frame rearrangements only. Some clones are missing; in checked studies, unresolved V genes explain under half, and the rest has no known cause. The sample includes hundreds of thousands of clones, with around 90% observed a single time. About 3.4% of the sample is held by the ten biggest clonotypes.

Here the sequenced sample was peripheral blood, taken in a trial of Ad26.COV2.S vaccine versus placebo. The receptor set was obtained from a person between 18 and 65 years old who received the Ad26.COV2.S COVID-19 vaccine or a placebo.

V and J are TRBV4-1 and TRBJ2-1; 7 bases are a match to TRBD2. With 0 bases clipped from V and 0 bases from J, the junction kept 2 bases outside the gene matches. The CDR3 is made up of 16 amino acids. Per the germline V gene, CDR1 is MGHRA and CDR2 is YSYEKL. CDR3 region: CASSQDPGGSYNEQFF. The CDR3 DNA reads as TGCGCCAGCAGCCAAGACCCGGGGGGCTCCTACAATGAGCAGTTCTTC.

This clone showed up just once. The V gene is TRBV19, the J gene TRBJ1-2, with unresolved D. The V end was cut by 8 bases, the J end by 8 bases, with 15 bases between. This CDR3 has 12 residues. The germline V gene has CDR1 LNHDA and CDR2 SQIVND (reference sequence). The CDR3 loop is CASRDRLPGYTF. DNA of the CDR3: TGTGCCAGTCGCGACCGACTGCCGGGCTACACCTTC.

This chain uses TRBV29-1 with TRBJ2-5, with D perhaps TRBD2 (6 bases). There are 14 residues in the CDR3. Germline CDR1 SQVTM, CDR2 ANQGSEA. Trimming removed 7 bases from V and 4 bases from J, with 19 bases in between. CDR3 DNA sequence: TGCAGCGCTCGTGGCGTAGCGGTGGGAGAGACCCAGTACTTC. As protein: CSARGVAVGETQYF.

The rearrangement uses TRBV15 and TRBJ2-3, with a possible D match to TRBD2 (6 bases). The V and J ends lost 1 base and 1 base respectively, with 12 bases between them. Germline V gives CDR1 LNHNV, CDR2 YYDKDF (reference sequence). This CDR3 spans 16 amino acids. The CDR3 spells CATSRGRDLGTDTQYF. In DNA form, the CDR3 reads TGTGCCACCAGCAGAGGCAGGGACTTAGGCACAGATACGCAGTATTTT.

The V call is TRBV7-9, the J call TRBJ2-2; D gene unclear. Trimming took off 0 bases at V and 7 bases at J, with 6 bases between the two ends. There are 13 residues in the CDR3. Looked up from germline, CDR1 is SEHNR and CDR2 is FQNEAQ (reference sequence). As DNA, the CDR3 is TGTGCCAGCAGCTTAGCGGCGATCGGGGAGCTGTTTTTT. It is translated as CASSLAAIGELFF.

The chain carries TRBV6-5 and TRBJ1-5; no firm D call. CDR3 length: 15 residues. Germline CDR1 MNHEY, CDR2 SVGAGI. Trimming left V 8 bases short and J 0 bases short, with 14 bases between. For the CDR3, the DNA is TGTGCCAGCGGTTTTCCCAAAAATAGCAATCAGCCCCAGCATTTT. It translates to CASGFPKNSNQPQHF.

The chain recombines TRBV5-1 with TRBJ2-5; TRBD2 agrees at 8 bases. Trimming took 5 bases from V and 5 from J; bases not matched to a gene: 8. Germline V gives CDR1 SGHRS, CDR2 YFSETQ. CDR3 size: 14 residues. The CDR3, as DNA: TGCGCCAGCAGTCTTAGCGGGGTGGGGGAGACCCAGTACTTC. This gives the protein CASSLSGVGETQYF.

The rearrangement uses TRBV5-4 and TRBJ2-1, with TRBD1 identical over 9 bases. This CDR3 has 15 residues. The trim removed 0 bases at V and 5 bases at J, leaving 3 bases unmatched. The germline CDR1 and CDR2 sequences are SGHNT and YYREEE (reference sequence). This CDR3 reads CASSLEQGADNEQFF. In nucleotides, the CDR3 is TGTGCCAGCAGCTTGGAACAGGGGGCGGACAATGAGCAGTTCTTC.

This chain links TRBV4-2 with TRBJ1-2; the match to TRBD1 covers 7 bases. The CDR3 totals 17 residues. Germline CDR1 reads LGHNA; CDR2 reads YNFKEQ. Germline trimming cut 1 base from V and 4 bases from J; bases unmatched to any gene: 12. The DNA of the CDR3 is TGTGCCAGCAGCCAAGGATTCGGCAGGGGGACCTCCTATGGCTACACCTTC. It translates to CASSQGFGRGTSYGYTF.

The chain combines TRBV30 with TRBJ1-3; tentatively, D is TRBD1 (5 bases). V was pared by 1 base and J by 4 bases, with 14 bases between. Germline V gene sequence: CDR1 GTSNPN, CDR2 SVGIG (reference sequence). The CDR3 is 15 amino acids. In DNA, the CDR3 is TGTGCCTGGAGTGGGGGTTGGGGACTCGGAAACACCATATATTTT. This gives the protein CAWSGGWGLGNTIYF.

The chain recombines TRBV10-2 with TRBJ2-7; TRBD2 is a possible D gene (5 bases). The V end lost 4 bases, the J end lost 6 bases, and 13 bases lay between the germline ends. The germline gives CDR1 WSHSY, CDR2 SAAADI. The CDR3 loop spans 13 amino acids. CDR3 coding DNA: TGCGCCAGCAGTGGGGAGACGGCTGGCGAGCAGTACTTC. Protein product: CASSGETAGEQYF.

The genes are TRBV29-1 and TRBJ2-3; D is unresolved. Germline V CDR1 and CDR2: SQVTM, ANQGSEA. The germline V and J ends were trimmed by 4 bases and 2 bases, with 16 bases remaining between them. The CDR3 is 15 amino acids. CDR3 region: CSVVLVRTPTDTQYF. For the CDR3, the DNA is TGCAGCGTTGTTCTTGTCCGGACCCCCACAGATACGCAGTATTTT.

J is TRBJ2-7 and V is TRBV7-8; tentative D call: TRBD1 (5 bases). Germline CDR1 and CDR2: SGHVS and FQNEAQ. The CDR3 covers 17 residues. V lost 1 base to trimming and J lost 2 bases, with 18 bases between them. The CDR3 is CASSLGLSRTITYEQYF. In nucleotides, the CDR3 is TGTGCCAGCAGCTTAGGGTTAAGCAGGACAATTACCTACGAGCAGTACTTC.

This clone was seen only a few times. The rearrangement links TRBV21-1 to TRBJ1-1. TRBV21-1 is a pseudogene segment. CDR3 length: 11 amino acids. The CDR3 here is CASRENTEAFF. DNA of the CDR3: TGTGCCAGCCGGGAGAACACTGAAGCTTTCTTT.

The chain recombines TRBV20-1 with TRBJ1-2; D is ambiguous. The length of the CDR3 is 11 residues. Trimming removed 1 base at V and 8 bases at J, with 8 bases between. Per the germline V gene, CDR1 is DFQATT and CDR2 is SNEGSKA (reference sequence). CDR3 sequence (DNA): TGCAGTGCTAGAGCCCCCGCCGGCTACACCTTC. This codes for CSARAPAGYTF.

The chain joins TRBV7-8 to TRBJ1-1; D not resolved. CDR3 length equals 12 residues. Trimming stripped 5 bases from V and 8 bases from J, with 12 bases between. Germline lookup yields CDR1 SGHVS and CDR2 FQNEAQ. The CDR3: CASSTREREAFF. In nucleotides, the CDR3 is TGTGCCAGCAGCACCCGGGAGAGAGAAGCTTTCTTT.

V is TRBV5-1 and J is TRBJ1-1; the D is unclear. V lost 4 bases and J lost 1, with 11 bases in between. The CDR3 has 14 residues. CDR1 and CDR2 (germline): SGHRS, YFSETQ. This chain's CDR3 is CASSRELQNTEAFF. The CDR3, as DNA: TGCGCCAGCAGCAGGGAACTACAGAACACTGAAGCTTTCTTT.

This clone has only a few counts. V usage is TRBV5-1 and J usage is TRBJ1-6; TRBD1 matches 8 bases. Germline lookup yields CDR1 SGHRS and CDR2 YFSETQ. The CDR3 totals 15 residues. The V gene end was trimmed by 0 bases and the J gene end by 9 bases; junction bases not matched to a gene: 5. CDR3 protein: CASSLEGQGVSPLHF. CDR3 coding DNA: TGCGCCAGCAGCTTGGAAGGACAGGGCGTTTCACCCCTCCACTTT.

The chain uses TRBV2 and TRBJ2-6; possibly TRBD1 for D (5 bases). The germline V and J ends were trimmed by 3 bases and 3 bases, with 12 bases remaining between them. Per the germline V gene, CDR1 is SNHLY and CDR2 is FYNNEI. The CDR3 loop spans 16 amino acids. CDR3 nucleotide sequence: TGTGCCAGCAGTGAGAGCAGGGCAAGTGGGGCCAACGTCCTGACTTTC. Protein product: CASSESRASGANVLTF.

The chain joins TRBV18 to TRBJ2-7, with D possibly being TRBD1 or TRBD2 (6 bases each). Trimming left V 3 bases short and J 1 base short, with 13 bases between. Germline V gene lookup returns CDR1 KGHSH and CDR2 LQKENI. The CDR3 loop spans 15 amino acids. CDR3 in DNA: TGTGCCAGCTCACCGTATACAGGGAGGTCCTACGAGCAGTACTTC. Amino acids: CASSPYTGRSYEQYF.

V and J are TRBV11-2 and TRBJ2-7; D gene unclear. Germline CDR1 reads SGHAT; CDR2 reads FQNNGV. There are 14 residues in the CDR3. V was shortened by 0 bases and J by 2 bases, with 8 bases between the two germline ends. This CDR3 is CASSLDMTTYEQYF. DNA of the CDR3: TGTGCCAGCAGCTTAGATATGACCACCTACGAGCAGTACTTC.

The chain uses TRBV3-1 (or the pseudogene TRBV3-2) and TRBJ2-7, with D maybe TRBD1 (7 bases). The CDR3 has 14 amino acids. V lost 0 bases to trimming and J lost 5 bases, with 11 bases between them. Germline CDR1 LGHDT, CDR2 YNNKEL (reference sequence). This CDR3 reads CASSQERGTDEQYF. CDR3 coding DNA: TGTGCCAGCAGCCAAGAGCGCGGGACAGACGAGCAGTACTTC.

The chain carries TRBV19 and TRBJ1-4, with 7 bases that match TRBD1. V trimming: 8 bases; J trimming: 0 bases; junction bases outside the gene matches: 12. This CDR3 region has 17 residues. Germline CDR1 LNHDA, CDR2 SQIVND (reference sequence). The CDR3 nucleotides read TGTGCCAGTCGGGGACTAGGGGGCGGCGCAACTAATGAAAAACTGTTTTTT. It encodes CASRGLGGGATNEKLFF.

The rearrangement uses TRBV4-1 and TRBJ1-5; no clear D gene. Germline V gene data show CDR1 as MGHRA and CDR2 as YSYEKL. The CDR3 length is 15 residues. The V and J ends lost 2 bases and 0 bases respectively, with 8 bases between them. DNA for the CDR3: TGCGCCAGCAGCCAACTAGACAATAGCAATCAGCCCCAGCATTTT. Translation: CASSQLDNSNQPQHF.

The V and J genes are TRBV3-1 (or the pseudogene TRBV3-2) and TRBJ1-1; D is undetermined. The CDR3 length is 13 residues. Per the germline V gene, CDR1 is LGHDT and CDR2 is YNNKEL (reference sequence). Trimming removed 0 bases from V and 4 bases from J, with 6 bases in between. This CDR3 is CASSQELFTEAFF. CDR3 coding DNA: TGTGCCAGCAGCCAAGAGCTTTTCACTGAAGCTTTCTTT.

The chain recombines TRBV12-3 or TRBV12-4 with TRBJ2-1, with 7 nucleotides matching TRBD1. With 6 bases clipped from V and 8 bases from J, the junction kept 7 bases outside the gene matches. The CDR3 runs to 13 residues. Written as DNA, the CDR3 is TGTGCCAGCAGCCCAGACAGGGTCCATGAGCAGTTCTTC. Translating gives CASSPDRVHEQFF.